This paragraph reports one TCR beta chain. Its cognate antigen is unknown. Findings and caveats of the study: Greatest tumor Treg TCR overlap was with tumor naive CD4+ cells.

TCRdb analysed the 5' RACE reads with MiXCR anew, one entry per CDR3 protein. The sample holds under 65,000 distinct CDR3 sequences, about a fifth seen once. Tregs were sorted as CD4+CD25+CD127-/low cells. Specimen: tumor-infiltrating Tregs sorted from the breast tumor. The TCR sequence derives from a female donor with breast cancer.

DNA of the CDR3: TGCGCCAGCAGCCAAGATGACAGGGGAAGGGAGCAGTACTTC. It specifies CASSQDDRGREQYF. The chain is built from TRBV4-1 and TRBJ2-7, with TRBD1 matching over 8 bases. V lost 0 bases to trimming and J lost 7 bases; unmatched junction nucleotides: 5. The CDR3 sequence is 14 residues long. Germline V lookup: CDR1 MGHRA, CDR2 YSYEKL.